The clone carrying this T cell receptor (beta chain) came up a few times. Its cognate antigen is unknown. This specimen comes from a study of T cells after yellow fever vaccination. Study-wide findings and caveats: Detected again after the booster were most primary-vaccination clones, at roughly 95% CD4 and 80% to 90% CD8.

TCRdb passed the 5' RACE reads through MiXCR, listing each CDR3 protein once. Counted here are around 230,000 distinct CDR3 sequences, 6% to 8% occurring once; the ten biggest clones make up 0.8% to 1.2%. The germline V gene encodes CDR1 MNHNS and CDR2 SASEGT. The J segment lost 5 bases and the V segment lost 5 bases, leaving 1 base of the junction unmatched. This CDR3 is built from 13 residues. The receptor was isolated from a man aged 25-45 years who received the YFV17D yellow fever vaccine. The chain carries TRBV6-1 and TRBJ2-3, with 10 nucleotides matching TRBD2. The sequences come from CD4+ T cells sorted from PBMCs, collected on the day of the yellow fever booster vaccination. CDR3 amino acids: CASSRLAGDTQYF. In DNA form, the CDR3 reads TGTGCCAGCAGTCGACTAGCGGGAGATACGCAGTATTTT.